This record looks at one T cell receptor beta chain sequence and its context. Its antigen is undetermined. The sample originates from a study of T cell responses to AZD1222 COVID-19 vaccine. Here immunoSEQ multiplex PCR was the method, and the copy in TCRdb shows in-frame clones only, minus some. The sample holds tens of thousands of clones, approximately 90% seen once. This CDR3 region has 16 residues. The germline CDR1 and CDR2 sequences are LNHDA and SQIVND (reference sequence). The V gene end was trimmed by 4 bases and the J gene end by 9 bases; junction bases not matched to a gene: 11. Points from the study as a whole: Once two AZD1222 doses were given, Spike-specific TCR breadth and depth went up. White British ancestry dominated among donors, who included more females, and clonal diversity was possibly underestimated. There were vaccine-associated CD4 TCRs across spike, dominant at 160-218 and 743-854.

The sequenced sample was peripheral blood, obtained 28 days after the second AZD1222 dose. The TCR was taken from an adult who received the AZD1222 COVID-19 vaccine. The genes are TRBV19 and TRBJ1-6; 8 bases are a match to TRBD1. The CDR3 loop reads CASSNPSDRALSPLHF. As DNA, the CDR3 is TGTGCCAGTAGTAACCCGTCGGACAGGGCCCTTTCACCCCTCCACTTT.